Sequencing of this TCR beta chain was carried out in a study of OX40 agonist ivuxolimab in advanced cancers. Study summary: Clinicians treated patients with ivuxolimab, an agonistic anti-OX40 (CD134) antibody. Males comprised around four fifths of the group, whose mean age was roughly 60 years (range 23 to 79).

V was clipped by 0 bases and J by 2 bases, with 3 bases between them. Germline V CDR1 and CDR2: SGDLS, YYNGEE. The CDR3 runs 13 residues. Generated by immunoSEQ multiplex PCR, the TCRdb table keeps only in-frame clones and is missing some. This sample yields tens of thousands of clones, of which 84% are seen a single time; about 1.1% belongs to the top ten. Study-wide points: Not determined was the antigen specificity of the expanded peripheral T cells. Low normalized T-cell clonal expansion was also seen in some nonresponders.

With regard to this clone: Antigen: not known.

This specimen consisted of CD4+ or CD8+ T cells sorted from blood, obtained in a trial of the OX40 agonist ivuxolimab. This chain uses TRBV9 with TRBJ2-1; D is uncertain. This receptor was taken from an adult with an advanced solid tumor such as melanoma, head and neck, liver or kidney cancer. The CDR3 reads CASSVATYNEQFF. The CDR3 DNA is TGTGCCAGCAGCGTAGCAACCTACAATGAGCAGTTCTTC.